Described below is a single TCR beta chain sequence and its context. Its antigen is not known. The germline CDR1 and CDR2 sequences are SNHLY and FYNNEI. The CDR3 sequence is 16 residues long. V gave up 4 bases and J gave up 5 bases; unmatched junction bases: 9. This specimen comes from a study of cytomegalovirus exposure and HLA in healthy donors. The study, taken as a whole, reports: According to reports, the classifier identified cytomegalovirus status with high specificity and sensitivity. Owing to their indistinguishability, certain V segments, notably TRBV6-2 and TRBV6-3, were excluded.

When sampled, the donors appeared nominally healthy, though they likely had unrecorded immune exposures. Use of 60 Vbeta and 13 Jbeta primers characterized the PCR. In the original workflow: Later analysis identified tens of millions of unique TCR beta chains, 9 million to 12 million shared. Sequencing used immunoSEQ multiplex PCR; TCRdb keeps in-frame clones, though not all of them. V, J and clone size are those of that table, while D and trimming were read from the DNA. This sample has about 150,000 clones, with 55% to 85% found just once. V is TRBV2 and J is TRBJ2-2; 8 bases match TRBD2. This clonotype was obtained from a man in his forties in good health and CMV-seronegative. What was sequenced was PBMCs. The CDR3 DNA is TGTGCCAGCAGTGTCTTCGGGGGGGCGGGTACCGGGGAGCTGTTTTTT. Translating gives CASSVFGGAGTGELFF.